This T cell receptor beta chain was identified in a study of T cells in women clearing cervical HPV infection (dated by TCRdb to the late 2010s). In the study overall: The cases were under 30 women with histologically confirmed HPV16-related CIN3 or worse, and 2 of these cases were invasive cancers. The approximately 26 controls were women who cleared a single incident HPV16 infection within 12 months without developing precancer or cancer. Blood from cases was collected at the visit where the lesion was first found, while blood from controls was collected once the infection could no longer be detected. For cases, a median interval of about 140 days, with an interquartile range of roughly 85 to 220 days, was observed between lesion detection and blood sampling. HLA typing was available for only a few women, so HLA type could not be excluded as a confounder. This exploratory proof-of-principle case-control study, nested within the Guanacaste HPV Natural History Study in Costa Rica, compared TCR repertoires among women with different cervical HPV16 outcomes. Cases and controls were matched on age within five years and on year of sample collection. Cases had a median age of approximately 34 years and controls had a median age of approximately 40, with no significant differences in baseline characteristics. In the parent cohort, around 9,800 women aged 18 or older were enrolled in Guanacaste, Costa Rica, during 1993 to 1994 and then followed for approximately 7 years. Quality controls consisted of five blinded duplicates per group, for a total of approximately 60 samples made up of approximately 50 participants and about ten replicates. Paper-wide results and their limitations: The cross-sectional design could not show whether associations preceded infection or resulted from it; effector/memory subsets and HPV-specific T cells were not isolated. Because T-cell numbers per sample were unknown, differences in richness could reflect varying T-cell content rather than repertoire biology. Random forest classifiers that combined richness and V gene abundances separated cases from controls with an estimated AUC of 0.8 to 0.85. CIN3+ cases had significantly higher TCR repertoire richness than controls across sequencing depths, but evenness did not differ between the groups.

Every participant had a single incident cervical HPV16 infection, and women with prevalent HPV16 infections were excluded. Cervical HPV DNA was detected by MY09/MY11 PCR, and genotyping was performed by dot-blot hybridization. Around 14 mL of heparinized blood was centrifuged, after which the buffy coat was aliquoted, frozen at -30 degrees C, and then stored at -80 degrees C. QIAGEN kits were used to extract genomic DNA from buffy coat specimens. TCR beta CDR3 regions were amplified by multiplex PCR using the immunoSEQ assay from an average of 1200 ng genomic DNA per sample. To correct primer bias, the assay used a complete synthetic TCR repertoire to set an amplification baseline. The amplicons were sequenced using the Illumina platform. The authors processed their data as follows. Sequence errors were corrected by clustering with frequency ratios and a modified nearest-neighbor algorithm, and the sequences were then analyzed in the immunoSEQ Analyzer using IMGT gene definitions. TCR richness and evenness were averaged over 20 rarefaction repeats at each rarefaction depth, excluding samples with fewer sequences than the depth. Relative abundances of V, D and J genes were compared between groups using Wilcoxon rank sum tests, with FDR correction applied. For the blinded duplicates, the intraclass correlation was 90% to 97% for TCR richness and averaged approximately 76% across around 66 gene segments. As stored in TCRdb, this immuneACCESS dataset retains in-frame rearrangements with V and J assigned. A fraction of the clones does not appear; measured against another copy, unresolved V genes explain less than half of the discrepancy, and the remainder lacks a known reason. Clone size and V and J calls were adopted from that table, with D and trimming inferred from the DNA. The table for this sample lists 35,000 to 45,000 clones. The ten largest clones add up to 0.95% to 1.5% of the sample.

About this clone: The target of this receptor is not known.

This clonotype was obtained from a woman between 18 and 70 years old with a cervical HPV16 infection that either progressed to CIN3+ or cleared (not recorded which). Sample: blood buffy coat.

The sequenced part of the CDR3 DNA is TGTGCCAGCAGCTTGATCGGGGAATTTGGC. Its protein is CASSLIGEFG. In full, the CDR3 reads CASSLIGEFGYTF. The chain employs TRBV5-6 and TRBJ1-2; the D segment cannot be called with confidence. The missing CDR3 end, 3 residues past where the read stops, is filled in from the germline J gene. V sheds 1 base and J sheds 7 bases, leaving 11 bases between their ends. CDR1 and CDR2, per the germline V gene, are SGHDT and YYEEEE. Taken from cysteine to phenylalanine, the CDR3 has 13 residues. Only the CDR3 bases that were read are kept: 30 of them, in frame from base 1.